One and the same sample provided the 21 T cell receptor beta chains below, sequenced in a study of Ad26.COV2.S vaccination and SARS-CoV-2 variants. Treatment specified: around 19 received Ad26.COV2.S at low or high dose, single or two shots; 5 received placebo; per-sample allocation not given. Collection of samples fell on day 63 after the first vaccine or placebo injection. TCRdb keeps only in-frame clones here, not all; method: immunoSEQ multiplex PCR. This sample carries 380,000 or so clones, approximately 90% of them seen once, and the ten largest clones take approximately 5%. The material sequenced was peripheral blood, taken in a trial of Ad26.COV2.S vaccine versus placebo. Receptors originate from a person between 18 and 65 years old who received the Ad26.COV2.S COVID-19 vaccine or a placebo.

The chain has TRBV6-2 or TRBV6-3 and TRBJ1-5; 11 bases are shared with TRBD1. The CDR3 spans 16 residues. The V and J ends lost 5 bases and 6 bases, in that order; junction bases with no gene match: 9. Germline values: CDR1 MNHEY, CDR2 SVGEGT. The CDR3 DNA reads as TGTGCCAGCAGTACATGGGGACAGGGGGTCGGTCAGCCCCAGCATTTT. Encoded protein: CASSTWGQGVGQPQHF.

The V call is TRBV9, the J call TRBJ2-1, with D uncertain. The V gene's germline CDR1 is SGDLS and CDR2 YYNGEE. V lost 7 bases and J lost 8, with 13 bases in between. CDR3 length: 12 amino acids. As DNA, the CDR3 is TGTGCCAGCGGAGACAACAACGATGAGCAGTTCTTC. Protein: CASGDNNDEQFF.

This clone is a singleton in its sample. This chain uses TRBV29-1 with TRBJ1-1; D gene unclear. The CDR3 length is 14 residues. V lost 6 bases to trimming and J lost 0 bases, with 14 bases between them. In germline, CDR1 is SQVTM, CDR2 ANQGSEA. The CDR3 DNA sequence: TGCAGCGTCCTCTATGGCTTAGTGAACACTGAAGCTTTCTTT. It yields the protein CSVLYGLVNTEAFF. Together with reference TRBV29-1 and TRBJ1-1, the CDR3 gives the full variable domain: SAVISQKPSRDICQRGTSLTIQCQVDSQVTMMFWYRQQPGQSLTLIATANQGSEATYESGFVIDKFPISRPNLTFSTLTVSNMSPEDSSIYLCSVLYGLVNTEAFFGQGTRLTVV.

This clone was seen more than once but under ten times. The genes are TRBV28 and TRBJ2-1; TRBD1 aligns across 8 bases. Germline V gene data show CDR1 as MDHEN and CDR2 as SYDVKM. This CDR3 is 12 amino acids long. The trim removed 9 bases at V and 5 bases at J, leaving 3 bases unmatched. CDR3 nucleotides: TGTGCCAGTCAGGACAGGGACAATGAGCAGTTCTTC. As protein: CASQDRDNEQFF.

This clone was seen more than once but under ten times. CDR3 region: CASSEEGADSPLHF. The DNA for the CDR3 is TGTGCCAGCAGTGAGGAGGGGGCTGATTCACCCCTCCACTTT. The chain is built from TRBV2 and TRBJ1-6, with 7 bases aligning to TRBD1. Losses at the gene ends were 3 bases for V and 8 bases for J; bases not matched to a gene: 4. Germline loops: CDR1 SNHLY, CDR2 FYNNEI. The CDR3 has 14 amino acids.

CDR3 sequence reads: CASSLLLPDSLNQPQHF. CDR3 nucleotides: TGTGCCAGCAGTTTACTGCTTCCCGACAGCCTTAATCAGCCCCAGCATTTT. The chain links TRBV28 to TRBJ1-5; D is perhaps TRBD1 (5 bases). Trimming removed 2 bases from V and 4 bases from J, with 18 bases in between. There are 17 residues in the CDR3. Germline loops: CDR1 MDHEN, CDR2 SYDVKM.

The rearrangement joins TRBV28 to TRBJ1-6; TRBD1 matches at 10 bases. The V and J ends lost 6 bases and 9 bases, in that order; junction bases with no gene match: 8. CDR3 length: 15 amino acids. Looked up from germline, CDR1 is MDHEN and CDR2 is SYDVKM. In nucleotides, the CDR3 is TGTGCCAGCAGGTACGGGACAGGGGTTTTTTCACCCCTCCACTTT. It specifies CASRYGTGVFSPLHF.

V is TRBV5-1 and J is TRBJ2-1; 9 bases align to TRBD1. The CDR3 covers 19 residues. Germline CDR1 is SGHRS and CDR2 is YFSETQ. The J segment lost 5 bases and the V segment lost 2 bases, leaving 17 bases of the junction unmatched. The CDR3 region is CASSFGTGSSSSQHNEQFF. CDR3 DNA: TGCGCCAGCAGCTTCGGGACAGGGTCTTCTAGCTCCCAACACAATGAGCAGTTCTTC. Complete variable domain (other parts from reference TRBV5-1 and TRBJ2-1): KAGVTQTPRYLIKTRGQQVTLSCSPISGHRSVSWYQQTPGQGLQFLFEYFSETQRNKGNFPGRFSGRQFSNSRSEMNVSTLELGDSALYLCASSFGTGSSSSQHNEQFFGPGTRLTVL.

The rearrangement links TRBV9 to TRBJ2-7; D unclear. The V end was cut by 4 bases, the J end by 7 bases, with 15 bases between. The CDR3 spans 13 residues. The germline V gene has CDR1 SGDLS and CDR2 YYNGEE. The DNA for the CDR3 is TGTGCCAGCAGCCCCGGCGCCGCTATGGAGCAGTACTTC. Amino acids: CASSPGAAMEQYF.

V is TRBV5-1 and J is TRBJ2-2, with 7 bases aligning to TRBD1. V was pared by 3 bases and J by 5 bases, with 7 bases of the junction left unmatched. The CDR3 has 15 residues. Germline CDR1 and CDR2: SGHRS and YFSETQ. This CDR3 is CASSSGTDNTGELFF. The CDR3 coding sequence is TGCGCCAGCAGCTCCGGGACAGATAATACCGGGGAGCTGTTTTTT.

The rearrangement uses TRBV6-5 and TRBJ2-1; no clear D gene. Germline V gives CDR1 MNHEY, CDR2 SVGAGI. V dropped 6 bases and J dropped 8 bases, with 14 bases sitting between them. The length of the CDR3 is 13 residues. The CDR3 bases are TGTGCCAGCAGCCCCTTCCGTTTGCATGAGCAGTTCTTC. Protein sequence: CASSPFRLHEQFF.

The chain joins TRBV6-5 to TRBJ1-1; D might be TRBD1 (5 bases). CDR1 is MNHEY and CDR2 is SVGAGI in the germline V gene. The CDR3 spans 12 residues. Trimming removed 6 bases from V and 5 bases from J, with 10 bases in between. CDR3 coding DNA: TGTGCCAGCAGCCGAACAGGAACTGAAGCTTTCTTT. Its protein is CASSRTGTEAFF.

The rearrangement joins TRBV3-1 (or the pseudogene TRBV3-2) to TRBJ1-1; 8 bases agree with TRBD1. V lost 4 bases, J lost 6 bases, and 7 bases stayed unmatched. The CDR3 loop spans 14 amino acids. Germline values: CDR1 LGHDT, CDR2 YNNKEL (reference sequence). As DNA, the CDR3 is TGTGCCAGCAGCCCAAGGACAGGGTGGTCTGAAGCTTTCTTT. This translates into CASSPRTGWSEAFF.

The V and J genes are TRBV6-1 and TRBJ1-6; no reliable D call. Trimming left V 4 bases short and J 2 bases short, with 15 bases between. Germline V CDR1 and CDR2: MNHNS, SASEGT. The length of the CDR3 is 17 residues. This CDR3 is CASSASKLEAYNSPLHF. Here the CDR3 DNA reads TGTGCCAGCAGTGCTTCAAAATTGGAAGCCTATAATTCACCCCTCCACTTT.

The rearrangement joins TRBV3-1 (or the pseudogene TRBV3-2) to TRBJ2-3; 8 nucleotides agree with TRBD2. Germline lookup yields CDR1 LGHDT and CDR2 YNNKEL (reference sequence). The CDR3 length is 17 residues. The ends lost 0 bases at V and 1 base at J; junction bases unmatched: 6. In DNA, the CDR3 is TGTGCCAGCAGCCAAGAACGGCGGGGGGACCGCACAGATACGCAGTATTTT. As protein: CASSQERRGDRTDTQYF.

The V and J genes are TRBV6-1 and TRBJ1-3; D is possibly TRBD1 (6 bases). This CDR3 contains 16 residues. CDR1 is MNHNS and CDR2 is SASEGT in the germline V gene. V was clipped by 1 base and J by 4 bases, with 14 bases between them. The CDR3: CASSEDRAGAGNTIYF. The CDR3 DNA reads TGTGCCAGCAGTGAAGATCGGGCAGGGGCGGGAAACACCATATATTTT.

This chain uses TRBV7-2 with TRBJ1-4; no firm D call. The V and J ends lost 4 bases and 7 bases respectively, with 16 bases between them. The CDR3 consists of 15 residues. Per the germline V gene, CDR1 is SGHTA and CDR2 is FQGNSA. CDR3 nucleotides: TGTGCCAGCAGCTACATCAACTTCGGCGGTGAAAAACTGTTTTTT. Encoded protein: CASSYINFGGEKLFF.

The rearrangement links TRBV7-6 to TRBJ2-7; D is possibly TRBD1 (6 bases). This CDR3 is 16 amino acids long. Germline V gene lookup returns CDR1 SGHVS and CDR2 FNYEAQ. Trimming took 5 bases from V and 6 from J, leaving 23 bases between them. The CDR3 here is CASSPATGTLGVEQYF. The CDR3 nucleotides are TGTGCCAGCAGCCCCGCGACAGGTACCCTCGGGGTCGAGCAGTACTTC.

This clone was counted a single time. The J gene is TRBJ1-1, the V gene TRBV28; D unresolved. This CDR3 contains 12 residues. The V gene's germline CDR1 is MDHEN and CDR2 SYDVKM. Trimming cost V 3 bases and J 5 bases, with 7 bases left between them. CDR3 nucleotides: TGTGCCAGCAGTTTTTTGGGGACTGAAGCTTTCTTT. Protein: CASSFLGTEAFF.

The chain recombines TRBV19 with TRBJ2-3; no clear D gene. Per germline, CDR1 LNHDA and CDR2 SQIVND (reference sequence). The CDR3 sequence is 14 residues long. The germline V and J ends were trimmed by 3 bases and 2 bases, with 9 bases remaining between them. The CDR3 DNA reads as TGTGCCAGTAGTATGGCAGCCCTCACAGATACGCAGTATTTT. Translated: CASSMAALTDTQYF.

This chain joins TRBV5-4 and TRBJ1-4; no firm D call. The CDR3 has 14 residues. Germline V lookup: CDR1 SGHNT, CDR2 YYREEE (reference sequence). The V gene lost 4 bases and the J gene lost 1 base, with 8 bases spanning the gap. CDR3 sequence: CASSKRETNEKLFF. CDR3 coding DNA: TGTGCCAGCAGCAAAAGGGAAACTAATGAAAAACTGTTTTTT.